This TCR beta chain was found in a study of shared clonotypes between healthy human individuals. Study-wide context: Each donor's CD4 naive and CD4 memory cells filled three plates apiece, CD8 naive two, and CD8 memory one. The study's findings and limits: The generation probabilities recorded for non-shared clonotypes fell below those of clonotypes shared by all four donors.

Of note for this clone: Its specificity is unknown.

The naive CD8 fraction comprised CD45RO-negative cells positively selected for CCR7 and excluded terminally differentiated effector memory CD45RA+ cells. The assay was immunoSEQ multiplex PCR, and TCRdb's table has in-frame clones only and misses some. Among millions of clones listed, roughly 91% were seen once. Sequencing was carried out using naive CD8+ T cells from PBMCs. The source of this sequence is a man between 18 and 29 years old in good health. Some clones in this sample may be carry-over from other donors' samples.

The chain's CDR3 is CASSVPGMHNEQFF. The CDR3 DNA is TGTGCCAGCAGCGTCCCCGGGATGCACAATGAGCAGTTCTTC. The J gene is TRBJ2-1, the V gene TRBV9; D is possibly TRBD2 (5 bases). Germline CDR1 reads SGDLS; CDR2 reads YYNGEE. Trimming removed 2 bases from V and 5 bases from J, with 11 bases in between. The CDR3 consists of 14 residues.